This TCR beta chain is drawn from a study of T-cell reconstitution after alpha-beta-depleted transplantation in children. As it was prepared, the TCRbeta library received unique molecular identifiers. TCRdb re-analysed the PCR reads in MiXCR, keeping a single row per CDR3 protein. In the table there are about 72,000 distinct CDR3 sequences, about 6.7% of which are singletons. This clonotype was found many times. Germline V gene sequence: CDR1 DFQATT, CDR2 SNEGSKA (reference sequence). V gave up 6 bases and J gave up 1 base; unmatched junction bases: 8. The CDR3 contains 17 residues. This sequence was found in a human donor who donated a stem cell graft to a child with acute lymphoblastic leukemia. The chain is built from TRBV20-1 and TRBJ2-4; 14 nucleotides match TRBD2. The sample consisted of PBMCs from the stem cell graft donor, taken from the stem cell graft. As DNA, the CDR3 is TGCAGTGCGCCGACTAGCGGGAGGGCGGGGGCCAAAAACATTCAGTACTTC. It is translated as CSAPTSGRAGAKNIQYF.